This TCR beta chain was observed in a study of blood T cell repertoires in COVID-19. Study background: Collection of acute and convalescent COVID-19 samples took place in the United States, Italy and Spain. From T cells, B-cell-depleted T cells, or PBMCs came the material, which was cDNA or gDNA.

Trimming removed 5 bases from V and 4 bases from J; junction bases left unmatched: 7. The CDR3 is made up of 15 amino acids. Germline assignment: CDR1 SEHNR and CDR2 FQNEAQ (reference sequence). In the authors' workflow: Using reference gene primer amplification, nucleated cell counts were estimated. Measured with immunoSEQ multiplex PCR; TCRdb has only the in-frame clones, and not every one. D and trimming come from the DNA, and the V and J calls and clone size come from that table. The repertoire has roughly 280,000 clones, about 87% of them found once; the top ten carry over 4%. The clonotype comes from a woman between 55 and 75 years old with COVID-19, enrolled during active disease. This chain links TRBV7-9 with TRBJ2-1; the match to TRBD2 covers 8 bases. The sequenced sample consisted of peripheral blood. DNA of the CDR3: TGTGCCAGCAGCATCAGCGGGAGCATGTACAATGAGCAGTTCTTC. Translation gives CASSISGSMYNEQFF.